This TCR beta chain was sequenced in a study of T cells after yellow fever vaccination. The germline CDR1 and CDR2 sequences are SGHAT and FQNNGV. The CDR3 contains 15 residues. Trimming pared 6 bases from V and 3 bases from J, leaving 18 bases between. TCRdb ran MiXCR on the 5' RACE reads and lists one entry per CDR3 protein. Of about 240,000 distinct CDR3 sequences detected, 6.9% appear once; the ten largest clones hold more than 0.8%. This clonotype was observed a handful of times. The antigen remains undetermined. General study findings and limits: A weaker secondary response peaked on day 5, the primary on day 15. Re-detected after boosting: most primary clones, 96% of CD4 and roughly 88% of CD8.

The specimen was CD4+ T cells sorted from PBMCs, collected 15 days after the yellow fever booster vaccination. This chain links TRBV11-2 with TRBJ2-7; either TRBD1 or TRBD2 may supply D (5 bases each). The TCR comes from a man younger than 40 who received the YFV17D yellow fever vaccine. In nucleotides, the CDR3 is TGTGCCAGCAGGAGTCCCGGGACGGTAAGCTACGAGCAGTACTTC. It specifies CASRSPGTVSYEQYF.